The 26 T cell receptor beta chains reported below all come from one sample, sequenced in a study of blood T cell repertoires in COVID-19. Produced via immunoSEQ multiplex PCR; TCRdb's table is partial and in-frame only. The table records about 170,000 clones, roughly 88% of them present only once. Input material: peripheral blood. These receptors all stem from a man of 80 years or more with COVID-19, enrolled during active disease.

Here the CDR3 reads CASRLRQGSNQPQHF. The CDR3 nucleotides read TGTGCCAGCAGACTTCGACAGGGCAGCAATCAGCCCCAGCATTTT. The chain recombines TRBV5-4 with TRBJ1-5; 7 nucleotides line up with TRBD1. V lost 5 bases and J lost 1; bases outside the gene matches: 6. CDR1 is SGHNT and CDR2 is YYREEE in the germline V gene (reference sequence). The CDR3 is 15 residues long.

The rearrangement links TRBV5-1 to TRBJ2-1; TRBD2 agrees at 10 bases. This CDR3 is 14 amino acids long. J lost 5 bases, V lost 5 bases, and 4 bases had no gene match. CDR1 SGHRS and CDR2 YFSETQ come from the germline V gene. CDR3 sequence (DNA): TGCGCCAGCAGACTCGGGACTAGCGACAATGAGCAGTTCTTC. The encoded protein is CASRLGTSDNEQFF.

The chain has TRBV19 and TRBJ1-5; TRBD1 aligns across 7 bases. Germline V CDR1 and CDR2: LNHDA, SQIVND (reference sequence). The CDR3 spans 16 residues. With V trimmed by 3 bases and J by 2 bases, 7 bases remained unmatched. The CDR3 spells CASSISQGGGNQPQHF. In DNA form, the CDR3 reads TGTGCCAGTAGTATCTCCCAGGGGGGAGGCAATCAGCCCCAGCATTTT.

This CDR3 is CASSEALGVRSPLHF. Here the CDR3 DNA reads TGTGCCAGCAGTGAAGCTCTCGGGGTACGGTCACCCCTCCACTTT. The chain is built from TRBV2 and TRBJ1-6; D not certain. Trimming pared 0 bases from V and 10 bases from J, leaving 13 bases between. Germline lookup yields CDR1 SNHLY and CDR2 FYNNEI. The CDR3 covers 15 residues.

The chain carries TRBV25-1 and TRBJ1-5; D remains ambiguous. Between the trimmed V and J ends, which lost 8 bases and 6 bases, there was a span of 8 bases. The CDR3 sequence is 11 residues long. Germline CDR1 and CDR2: MGHDK and SYGVNS. The CDR3 spells CASGESQPQHF. The CDR3 DNA reads TGTGCCAGCGGGGAGAGTCAGCCCCAGCATTTT. Supplemented by reference TRBV25-1 and TRBJ1-5, the full variable domain reads EADIYQTPRYLVIGTGKKITLECSQTMGHDKMYWYQQDPGMELHLIHYSYGVNSTEKGDLSSESTVSRIRTEHFPLTLESARPSHTSQYLCASGESQPQHFGDGTRLSIL.

This clone was seen more than once but under ten times. The chain recombines TRBV10-3 with TRBJ1-4, with D tentatively TRBD1 (6 bases). The CDR3 extends over 13 amino acids. Germline V gives CDR1 ENHRY, CDR2 SYGVKD. Trimming took off 6 bases at V and 3 bases at J, with 8 bases between the two ends. Here the CDR3 DNA reads TGTGCCATCAGGGACAGCTCTAATGAAAAACTGTTTTTT. Residues: CAIRDSSNEKLFF.

The chain links TRBV5-4 to TRBJ1-1; 7 bases match TRBD1. The germline CDR1 and CDR2 sequences are SGHNT and YYREEE (reference sequence). The CDR3 spans 15 residues. The J segment lost 0 bases and the V segment lost 4 bases, leaving 6 bases of the junction unmatched. The chain's CDR3 is CASSRGDRLNTEAFF. The CDR3 DNA sequence: TGTGCCAGCAGCCGAGGGGACAGACTGAACACTGAAGCTTTCTTT.

The chain is built from TRBV15 and TRBJ2-5; 8 bases line up with TRBD1. Germline lookup yields CDR1 LNHNV and CDR2 YYDKDF (reference sequence). This CDR3 comprises 14 residues. V shed 3 bases, J shed 6 bases, and the junction held 6 bases outside the gene matches. The CDR3 spells CATSSRTGKQTQYF. In nucleotides, the CDR3 is TGTGCCACCAGCAGCCGGACAGGGAAGCAGACCCAGTACTTC.

The chain carries TRBV2 and TRBJ2-1, with TRBD2 matching 7 bases. The CDR3 sequence is 16 residues long. The V and J ends lost 4 bases and 0 bases, in that order; junction bases with no gene match: 6. Looked up from germline, CDR1 is SNHLY and CDR2 is FYNNEI. For the CDR3, the DNA is TGTGCCAGCAGTGCTGGACTAGTCTACTCCTACAATGAGCAGTTCTTC. It is translated as CASSAGLVYSYNEQFF.

The V and J genes are TRBV18 and TRBJ2-1, with 10 bases that match TRBD1. Germline values: CDR1 KGHSH, CDR2 LQKENI. The CDR3 sequence is 15 residues long. After removal of 4 bases from V and 6 bases from J, the junction contained 6 bases not matched to a gene. The CDR3 DNA sequence: TGTGCCAGCTCACTGGGACAGGGGAGGGTCAATGAGCAGTTCTTC. This translates into CASSLGQGRVNEQFF.

The genes are TRBV7-2 and TRBJ2-7, with 10 bases that match TRBD2. This CDR3 has 13 amino acids. From germline, CDR1 is SGHTA and CDR2 FQGNSA. J gave up 6 bases and V 3 bases, and 2 bases lay outside the gene matches. This CDR3 is CASSFLAGAEQYF. CDR3 bases: TGTGCCAGCAGCTTCCTAGCGGGGGCCGAGCAGTACTTC.

The chain couples TRBV12-3 or TRBV12-4 to TRBJ1-5; 8 nucleotides align to TRBD1. V trimming: 4 bases; J trimming: 7 bases; junction bases outside the gene matches: 3. This CDR3 has 13 residues. The CDR3 sequence is CASSSGGRQPQHF. The CDR3 DNA is TGTGCCAGCAGTTCAGGGGGCCGACAGCCCCAGCATTTT.

V is TRBV9 and J is TRBJ1-3, with TRBD1 matching 8 bases. Germline trimming cut 4 bases from V and 3 bases from J; bases unmatched to any gene: 9. CDR3 length: 16 amino acids. Per the germline V gene, CDR1 is SGDLS and CDR2 is YYNGEE. The CDR3: CASSPQTGDSGNTIYF. The DNA for the CDR3 is TGTGCCAGCAGCCCCCAGACAGGGGATAGTGGAAACACCATATATTTT.

The chain joins TRBV5-1 to TRBJ1-2; 8 bases align to TRBD1. In germline, CDR1 is SGHRS, CDR2 YFSETQ. With V trimmed by 5 bases and J by 6 bases, 9 bases remained unmatched. The length of the CDR3 is 14 residues. The CDR3 DNA reads as TGCGCCAGCAGAGCTACCCGGGACAGGAATGGCTACACCTTC. Translation gives CASRATRDRNGYTF. The full variable domain, rest sourced from reference TRBV5-1 and TRBJ1-2, is KAGVTQTPRYLIKTRGQQVTLSCSPISGHRSVSWYQQTPGQGLQFLFEYFSETQRNKGNFPGRFSGRQFSNSRSEMNVSTLELGDSALYLCASRATRDRNGYTFGSGTRLTVV.

The chain recombines TRBV5-1 with TRBJ2-1, with 8 bases lining up with TRBD1. The CDR3 spans 13 residues. The V and J ends lost 6 bases and 13 bases, in that order; junction bases with no gene match: 12. Germline V gene data show CDR1 as SGHRS and CDR2 as YFSETQ. This chain's CDR3 is CASMTGQGGGQFF. CDR3 nucleotide sequence: TGCGCCAGCATGACAGGACAGGGAGGAGGACAGTTCTTC.

This rearrangement joins TRBV3-1 (or the pseudogene TRBV3-2) to TRBJ1-4; maybe TRBD1 (5 bases). Germline CDR1 is LGHDT and CDR2 is YNNKEL (reference sequence). The V end lost 4 bases, the J end lost 5 bases, and 14 bases lay between the germline ends. This CDR3 has 15 residues. The CDR3 sequence is CASSLGAGGNEKLFF. In nucleotides, the CDR3 is TGTGCCAGCAGCCTTGGGGCTGGGGGGAATGAAAAACTGTTTTTT.

V and J are TRBV3-1 (or the pseudogene TRBV3-2) and TRBJ2-3; D remains ambiguous. Trimming stripped 1 base from V and 4 bases from J, with 9 bases between. This CDR3 comprises 14 residues. The germline V gene has CDR1 LGHDT and CDR2 YNNKEL (reference sequence). CDR3 loop: CASSQVRAPDTQYF. The CDR3 nucleotides read TGTGCCAGCAGCCAAGTCCGAGCCCCAGATACGCAGTATTTT.

A note on this clone: The junction does not match germline at one end; this may be a read error. The chain joins TRBV6-4 to TRBJ1-1; 8 positions match TRBD1. This CDR3 region has 14 residues. CDR1 and CDR2 from the germline V gene are MRHNA and SNTAGT. DNA of the CDR3: TGTGCCAGCAGAGACTCGGACAGGGCTGCTGAAGCTTTCTTT. Protein sequence: CASRDSDRAAEAFF.

DNA of the CDR3: TGTGCCAGCAGCCGGGGACAGATAATGAACACTGAAGCTTTCTTT. Translated: CASSRGQIMNTEAFF. V usage is TRBV9 and J usage is TRBJ1-1; TRBD1 matches at 7 bases. The CDR3 is 15 residues long. V lost 4 bases and J lost 0; bases outside the gene matches: 6. Germline V gene data show CDR1 as SGDLS and CDR2 as YYNGEE.

CDR3 loop: CSVDTLGGGEGEQFF. The CDR3 DNA sequence: TGCAGCGTTGATACCCTCGGCGGGGGGGAGGGTGAGCAGTTCTTC. V gene TRBV29-1 combines with J gene TRBJ2-1; TRBD2 matches 9 bases. The CDR3 is made up of 15 amino acids. Germline-derived CDR1 and CDR2 are SQVTM and ANQGSEA. V was pared by 3 bases and J by 9 bases, with 12 bases of the junction left unmatched.

The CDR3, as DNA: TGTGCCAGCAGTGAAGTTTTGACCTCCCGGGGGTATGAGCAGTTCTTC. As protein: CASSEVLTSRGYEQFF. The chain recombines TRBV6-1 with TRBJ2-1; D possibly corresponds to TRBD2 (6 bases). The CDR3 totals 16 residues. Germline CDR1 reads MNHNS; CDR2 reads SASEGT. V lost 1 base, J lost 8 bases, and 18 bases lay in between.

The chain links TRBV18 to TRBJ1-5; D call uncertain. The CDR3 consists of 13 residues. Per germline, CDR1 KGHSH and CDR2 LQKENI. V lost 5 bases and J lost 3, with 8 bases in between. The chain's CDR3 is CASSGGYNQPQHF. The CDR3 DNA reads TGTGCCAGCTCAGGAGGGTACAATCAGCCCCAGCATTTT.

This clone appeared once. The CDR3 reads CASSQGAVRDSYEQYF. The CDR3 DNA reads TGTGCCAGCAGCCAAGGCGCGGTGCGGGATTCCTACGAGCAGTACTTC. This rearrangement joins TRBV14 to TRBJ2-7; D might be TRBD2 (6 bases). The ends were cut back, 1 base at V and 1 base at J, with 14 bases in the middle. Germline V lookup: CDR1 SGHDN, CDR2 FVKESK. There are 16 residues in the CDR3.

The V and J genes are TRBV4-3 and TRBJ1-2; 8 nucleotides agree with TRBD1. With V trimmed by 5 bases and J by 7 bases, 12 bases remained unmatched. Germline V lookup: CDR1 LGHNA, CDR2 YSLEER. The CDR3 is made up of 15 amino acids. CDR3 nucleotides: TGCGCCAGCAGCAAAGCTCCGACAGGGGCGGGTGGCTACACCTTC. As protein: CASSKAPTGAGGYTF.

The chain joins TRBV2 to TRBJ1-6, with D possibly TRBD1 on 5 matching bases. The CDR3 is 14 residues long. V was cut by 5 bases and J by 7 bases, with 12 bases left in between. Germline-derived CDR1 and CDR2 are SNHLY and FYNNEI. The CDR3 DNA sequence: TGTGCCAGCAGTACGTCAGGGTGGAATTCACCCCTCCACTTT. It yields the protein CASSTSGWNSPLHF.

This clone occurred once. In DNA form, the CDR3 reads TGTGCCAGCAGCAGGGACTCAGAGACCCAGTACTTC. Its translation: CASSRDSETQYF. The J gene is TRBJ2-5, the V gene TRBV5-4, with D tentatively TRBD2 (6 bases). V was shortened by 4 bases and J by 4 bases, with 8 bases between the two germline ends. The CDR3 consists of 12 residues. Looked up from germline, CDR1 is SGHNT and CDR2 is YYREEE (reference sequence).